This TCR beta chain was sequenced for a study of blood T cell repertoires in COVID-19 (dated by TCRdb to 2018 to 2021). At the level of the whole study: The collaborator samples originated in the United States, Italy and Spain and spanned the acute and convalescent phases of COVID-19. The prospective study material was composed of cDNA or gDNA derived from T cells, B-cell-depleted T cells, or PBMCs. Deeply sampled blood TCRbeta repertoires from subjects exposed to, actively infected with, or recovered from COVID-19 were included in the dataset. The repertoires were released in a freely available public database meant as a resource for research on the immune response to SARS-CoV-2. The samples were drawn from the first 160 participants of the ongoing ImmuneRACE study and from some 1,300 subjects provided by 6 global collaborators. A de-identified subject ID, COVID-19 status, age in years and sex were almost always included in the sample metadata. HLA class I and class II types, where available, came from metadata supplied by the sample provider rather than from assay-based typing. What the work shows at the level of the full study, not this receptor alone: Clinical and demographic metadata were provided uncurated, with the amount varying by source and participant.

The immunoSEQ Assay, a bias-controlled multiplex PCR, was used to amplify TCRbeta CDR3 regions from genomic DNA. Per the source publication's procedure: Within the assay, amplification of reference gene primers was used to estimate how many nucleated cells each sample contained. Sequence reads were collapsed and filtered to measure the absolute abundance of every unique TCRbeta CDR3 rearrangement. Productive Simpson clonality was computed per sample as the square root of Simpson's diversity index over productive rearrangements. Entries here come from immuneACCESS through TCRdb and include only in-frame sequences with V and J called. Some clones fail to appear in such tables; in the studies checked, an unresolved V gene covers under half of the shortfall, and the cause of the remainder is unknown. V, J and clone size were drawn from that table, and D and trimming were deduced from the DNA. For this sample the table gives 300,000 to 350,000 clones, of which about 90% were detected only once. Around 3.5% of the sample is taken by the ten largest.

Samples from volunteer blood donors who had recovered from COVID-19 were contributed by a second Seattle source. The collaborating institutions used their own protocols to collect whole blood in K2EDTA tubes. For TCRbeta analysis, collaborators shipped samples as frozen whole blood, isolated PBMCs, or DNA extracted from either of those sample types. As regards this clone: The clone's antigen remains unknown. Base qualities are not at hand, and no much larger clone is one base apart.

From the germline V gene, CDR1 is SGHRS and CDR2 is YFSETQ. V is pared back by 5 bases and J by 5 bases, with 13 bases lying between the germline termini. The CDR3 spans 13 residues, from the cysteine through the phenylalanine. The retained sequence is limited to the CDR3, 39 bases, with the frame set at the first base. Material: peripheral blood. The receptor was isolated from a woman under 30 who had recovered from COVID-19. The chain joins TRBV5-1 to TRBJ2-5; the best D guess is TRBD2, with 5 bases matching. Here the CDR3 is given as CASRASSQETQYF. The DNA sequence is TGCGCCAGCAGGGCTAGCAGCCAGGAGACCCAGTACTTC.